Here is one T cell receptor beta chain with its context. Produced via immunoSEQ multiplex PCR; TCRdb's table is partial and in-frame only. The sample includes about 40,000 clones, approximately 93% seen only once; the top ten take approximately 8.3%. The record originates from a study of T cell changes during pregnancy in multiple sclerosis. Sample: CD8+ T cells from peripheral blood mononuclear cells, taken in the third trimester of pregnancy. This receptor was obtained from a female donor with multiple sclerosis, enrolled in a pregnancy study.

CDR3 coding DNA: TGCGCCAGCAGCTCCTTTCCCATCGGCGCTAGCCATAGCACAGATACGCAGTATTTT. Amino acid sequence: CASSSFPIGASHSTDTQYF. V and J are TRBV4-1 and TRBJ2-3, with a possible D match to TRBD2 (5 bases). Looked up from germline, CDR1 is MGHRA and CDR2 is YSYEKL. V lost 5 bases and J 0 bases, leaving 24 bases between the germline ends. CDR3 length equals 19 residues.